The clone carrying this T cell receptor (beta chain) occurred a few times. The antigen is unknown. The CDR3 consists of 20 residues. J gave up 1 base and V 0 bases, and 15 bases lay outside the gene matches. Per the germline V gene, CDR1 is LGHNA and CDR2 is YNFKEQ. Sequencing targeted expressed TCRB transcripts, as all isolated RNA had been reverse transcribed. Naive, central memory and regulatory T cell samples averaged roughly 4 million reads. Measured with immunoSEQ multiplex PCR; TCRdb has only the in-frame clones, and not every one. The profile shows approximately 150,000 clones, 13% of them singletons. CD4+ naive, central memory, regulatory and stem cell-like memory cells were sorted via CD45RO/CCR7/CD25/CD127/CD95/CD27. These data are taken from a study of beta chain features in type 1 diabetes. General study findings and limits: Insertions were fewer and deletions more numerous at VDJ junctions in type 1 diabetes patients. Sequencing used cDNA, and cells with high TCR expression could therefore be over-represented. TCRB CDR3 length was moderately but significantly reduced in all four CD4+ subsets of Type 1 diabetes patients.

Source material: central memory CD4+ T cells from blood. The V and J genes are TRBV4-2 and TRBJ2-4; TRBD1 aligns across 7 bases. This receptor was identified in a man aged 18-30 years with type 1 diabetes. The CDR3 is CASSQEVGQAVPGAKNIQYF. The DNA of the CDR3 is TGTGCCAGCAGCCAAGAAGTAGGACAGGCGGTTCCAGGGGCCAAAAACATTCAGTACTTC.